This paragraph reports one TCR beta chain. Its antigen specificity is not known. Base qualities were left out, and no much larger clone turns up one base away. The sample originates from a study of T cell responses to AZD1222 COVID-19 vaccine (dated by TCRdb to the early 2020s). With respect to the entire study: AZD1222 recipients with second doses at about 4 weeks or about 12 weeks were pooled, because spike-specific TCR depth and breadth did not differ between schedules. A total of 233 trial participants underwent TCR sequencing, of whom about 210 had received two doses of AZD1222 and 26 had received two doses of the MenACWY control vaccine. Trial participants were enrolled by age into subgroups of 18-55, 56-69 and 70-plus years, and around 140, 26 and 57 TCR-sequenced participants, respectively, were included in these subgroups.

The meaning of the sample's time point label: baseline before first vaccination. Vaccinee samples were obtained from the UK trials COV001 and COV002, which included a single-blind randomized controlled phase 2/3 trial of AZD1222 (ChAdOx1 nCoV-19) in healthy adults. Trial participant PBMC samples were collected at day 0 and day 28 after the second dose for TCRbeta chain sequencing. The CDR3 regions of human TCRbeta chains were subjected to immunosequencing. On the study's bioinformatics: Repertoire TCRs were matched against a reference library of SARS-CoV-2-specific TCRs generated with the MIRA antigen-specificity platform. Breadth was defined as the fraction of unique TCRs that were SARS-CoV-2-associated. Depth was defined as the fraction of total T cells that were SARS-CoV-2-associated. Each spike-specific TCR was assigned to its reactive spike region and to a CD4 or CD8 class using the MIRA data. Log10-transformed breadth and depth values were compared by one-way ANOVA with Sidak's multiple comparisons tests. In its TCRdb copy, this immuneACCESS table keeps in-frame sequences only and misses some clones. Where compared with another copy, unresolved V genes explain less than half of these, and the others have no known cause. The V and J calls and clone size were taken over from that table, and D and trimming were inferred from the DNA. The sample table records approximately 180,000 clones; 75% to 90% of these occur just once. The ten largest account for roughly 6.5% of the sample.

Study-wide conclusions, independent of this receptor: Participants were mostly white British, with more females than males. The authors suggested clonal diversity may have been underestimated. In the small 56-69-year group, the increase in depth fell short of significance, most likely because of low power. The whole spike protein was spanned by vaccine-associated CD4 TCRs, and dominant responses were seen in regions 160-218 and 743-854. Conclusions about previously exposed vaccinees are limited, since just 6 or 7 AZD1222 recipients were seropositive for SARS-CoV-2 at baseline. Because no day 14 peak-response samples were available, the repertoires could be characterized only after the peak T cell response. After two AZD1222 doses, both the breadth and the depth of spike-specific TCRs were significantly higher than at day 0 and than in MenACWY recipients. Epitopes outside the regions mutated in the B.1.351 and B.1.1.7 variants were reportedly recognized by nearly half of the unique spike-specific TCRs.

Per the germline V gene (reference sequence), SGHKS is the CDR1 and YYEKEE is the CDR2. The CDR3 numbers 14 residues from cysteine through phenylalanine. The only DNA kept is the CDR3, 42 bases in frame from the first base. V sheds 2 bases and J sheds 2 bases, leaving 10 bases between their ends. The receptor chain draws on TRBV5-5 and TRBJ2-5; the D gene cannot be resolved beyond TRBD1 or TRBD2, each matching 6 bases. The sequence was collected from an adult in good health. The source material was peripheral blood, sampled on day 0 of AZD1222 vaccination. The DNA sequence reads TGTGCCAGCAGCTTCCGGAGGGGGCAAGAGACCCAGTACTTC. The resulting protein is CASSFRRGQETQYF.